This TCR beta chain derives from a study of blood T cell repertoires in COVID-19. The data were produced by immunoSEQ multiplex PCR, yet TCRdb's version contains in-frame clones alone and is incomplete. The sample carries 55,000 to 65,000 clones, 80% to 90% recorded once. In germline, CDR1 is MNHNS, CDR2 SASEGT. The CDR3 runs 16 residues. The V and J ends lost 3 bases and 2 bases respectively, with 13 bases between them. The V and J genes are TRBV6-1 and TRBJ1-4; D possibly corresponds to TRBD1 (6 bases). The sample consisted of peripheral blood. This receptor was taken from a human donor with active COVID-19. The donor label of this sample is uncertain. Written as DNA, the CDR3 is TGTGCCAGCAGTGACCAGGACAGAAGGACTAATGAAAAACTGTTTTTT. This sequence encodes CASSDQDRRTNEKLFF.